Listed below are T cell receptor beta chains from one sample, sequenced in a study of shared clonotypes between healthy human individuals. Profiling relied on immunoSEQ multiplex PCR, and the TCRdb table lists in-frame clones only, not all of them. Here the sample spans about 2,200,000 clones, 93% being singletons. The sample taken for sequencing was naive CD8+ T cells from PBMCs. The receptors were sampled from a man aged 18-30 years in good health. Some clones in this sample may be carry-over from other donors' samples. CDR3s include the opening cysteine and the closing phenylalanine or tryptophan. The D gene is left open where the match is weak.

CASSSHRLNRGREQFF | TGTGCCAGCAGCTCACACCGCTTGAACAGGGGAAGGGAGCAGTTCTTC | TRBJ2-1 | TRBV27 | TRBD1
CASSYLRTGADEQYF | TGTGCCAGCAGTTACTTGAGGACAGGGGCGGACGAGCAGTACTTC | TRBJ2-7 | TRBV6-5 | TRBD1
CSVVGLAKVRDEQYF | TGCAGCGTTGTGGGACTAGCGAAGGTTAGGGACGAGCAGTACTTC | TRBJ2-7 | TRBV29-1 | TRBD2
CASSGRRGQEKETQYF | TGTGCCAGCAGTGGACGTAGAGGACAGGAAAAAGAGACCCAGTACTTC | TRBJ2-5 | TRBV6-6 | TRBD1
CSVGLAEYEQYF | TGCAGCGTTGGCCTAGCGGAGTACGAGCAGTACTTC | TRBJ2-7 | TRBV29-1 | TRBD2
CASRDNVTQPRETQYF | TGTGCCAGCAGAGATAACGTGACCCAACCGCGGGAGACCCAGTACTTC | TRBJ2-5 | TRBV6-6 | -
CASSWAPGPRSYNEQFF | TGTGCCAGCAGTTGGGCCCCAGGGCCACGCTCCTACAATGAGCAGTTCTTC | TRBJ2-1 | TRBV27 | -
CASSQSPGTEYEQYF | TGCGCCAGCAGCCAGTCCCCGGGGACAGAGTACGAGCAGTACTTC | TRBJ2-7 | TRBV4-1 | TRBD1
CASSSGGQGNTEAFF | TGTGCCAGCAGCTCCGGGGGACAGGGGAACACTGAAGCTTTCTTT | TRBJ1-1 | TRBV13 | TRBD1
CASSWGRSGGWEQFF | TGTGCCAGCAGTTGGGGCCGGAGCGGGGGTTGGGAGCAGTTCTTC | TRBJ2-1 | TRBV27 | TRBD2
CASSEGTGENTEAFF | TGTGCCAGCAGCGAGGGGACAGGGGAGAACACTGAAGCTTTCTTT | TRBJ1-1 | TRBV9 | TRBD1
CASSDGTPPYEQYF | TGTGCCAGCAGCGATGGGACACCCCCCTACGAGCAGTACTTC | TRBJ2-7 | TRBV9 | -
CASQNRGRGYEQYF | TGTGCCAGTCAGAACAGGGGGCGGGGGTACGAGCAGTACTTC | TRBJ2-7 | TRBV6-5 | TRBD1
CAISDREGSFSEAFF | TGTGCCATCAGTGATCGCGAGGGGAGTTTTTCTGAAGCTTTCTTT | TRBJ1-1 | TRBV10-3 | -
CASSLGTSDTDTQYF | TGTGCCAGCAGCCTAGGGACTAGCGACACAGATACGCAGTATTTT | TRBJ2-3 | TRBV27 | TRBD2
CASSLFPVNTEAFF | TGTGCCAGCAGTTTATTTCCGGTGAACACTGAAGCTTTCTTT | TRBJ1-1 | TRBV27 | -
CSAIGTGFLYEQFF | TGCAGCGCAATCGGGACAGGGTTTCTCTATGAGCAGTTCTTC | TRBJ2-1 | TRBV29-1 | TRBD1
CASSLGLPNYNEQFF | TGTGCCAGCAGCTTAGGGCTCCCCAACTACAATGAGCAGTTCTTC | TRBJ2-1 | TRBV7-6 | -
CASSAGTSGSTYEQYF | TGCGCCAGCAGCGCGGGGACTAGCGGGTCTACCTACGAGCAGTACTTC | TRBJ2-7 | TRBV5-1 | TRBD2
CSSEGTPANEQFF | TGCAGCTCAGAGGGGACGCCAGCAAATGAGCAGTTCTTC | TRBJ2-1 | TRBV29-1 | -
CASSMWESYEQYF | TGTGCCAGTAGTATGTGGGAGTCCTACGAGCAGTACTTC | TRBJ2-7 | TRBV19 | -